Shown below are 22 T cell receptor beta chains from a single sample sequenced in a study of shared clonotypes between healthy human individuals (dated by TCRdb to 2018 to 2020). Receptor amplification or capture employed the immunoSEQ multiplex PCR assay. TCRdb retrieved this table from immuneACCESS and kept in-frame rearrangements only. Not all clones are present; in checked studies, unresolved V genes account for under half, and no reason is known for the remainder. This sample holds about 2.1 million clones; approximately 92% were observed only once. The top ten clonotypes cover 1.5% to 2% of the sample. CD8 naive samples were obtained by positive selection for CCR7 among CD45RO-negative cells, yielding a CD45RA+CCR7+ population from which TemRA cells were excluded. Sequenced material: naive CD8+ T cells from PBMCs. Taken with the paper, the label for cell subset or site translates to: CD45RA+CCR7+. These receptors came from a man in his late teens or twenties in good health. Some clones in this sample may be carry-over from other donors' samples.

This chain joins TRBV4-3 and TRBJ2-1; D ambiguous. Trimming left V 2 bases short and J 2 bases short, with 16 bases between. Germline lookup yields CDR1 LGHNA and CDR2 YSLEER. The CDR3 spans 17 residues. CDR3 loop: CASSQTNGPHTYNEQFF. CDR3 bases: TGCGCCAGCAGCCAAACTAATGGGCCCCACACCTACAATGAGCAGTTCTTC.

This chain uses TRBV7-8 with TRBJ2-3; 8 positions match TRBD2. V dropped 5 bases and J dropped 6; count of bases not matched to a gene: 13. Germline-derived CDR1 and CDR2 are SGHVS and FQNEAQ. The CDR3 covers 16 residues. CDR3 nucleotides: TGTGCCAGCAGCCCCTCGGGACTAGTTGTGGGTGATACGCAGTATTTT. As protein: CASSPSGLVVGDTQYF.

The CDR3 loop is CASSYQYSRTSYEQYF. The DNA for the CDR3 is TGTGCCAGCAGTTACCAGTACAGTCGAACATCCTACGAGCAGTACTTC. V usage is TRBV6-5 and J usage is TRBJ2-7; D is undetermined. The CDR3 runs 16 residues. Germline CDR1 reads MNHEY; CDR2 reads SVGAGI. V gave up 2 bases and J gave up 1 base, with 15 bases separating them.

The V call is TRBV13, the J call TRBJ2-1; the D gene is possibly TRBD1 (6 bases). Germline CDR1 is PRHDT and CDR2 is FYEKMQ (reference sequence). Trimming removed 3 bases at V and 7 bases at J, with 16 bases between. CDR3 size: 15 residues. The DNA of the CDR3 is TGTGCCAGCAGCTTCAGGGGAAGCTTGGTTAATGAGCAGTTCTTC. Protein: CASSFRGSLVNEQFF. Full variable domain (rest looked up from reference TRBV13 and TRBJ2-1): AAGVIQSPRHLIKEKRETATLKCYPIPRHDTVYWYQQGPGQDPQFLISFYEKMQSDKGSIPDRFSAQQFSDYHSELNMSSLELGDSALYFCASSFRGSLVNEQFFGPGTRLTVL.

V usage is TRBV5-1 and J usage is TRBJ2-7; D possibly corresponds to TRBD1 (6 bases). The CDR3 spans 15 residues. V was pared by 0 bases and J by 4 bases, with 14 bases between. Germline assignment: CDR1 SGHRS and CDR2 YFSETQ. The CDR3: CASSLARTDRYEQYF. In DNA, the CDR3 is TGCGCCAGCAGCTTGGCCCGGACAGACAGATACGAGCAGTACTTC.

The DNA for the CDR3 is TGTGCCAGCAGCTTGGGGTATGGCCCTCGGACAGGAACGAACACCGGGGAGCTGTTTTTT. Its protein is CASSLGYGPRTGTNTGELFF. The chain carries TRBV5-4 and TRBJ2-2; 7 nucleotides line up with TRBD1. The J segment lost 0 bases and the V segment lost 0 bases, leaving 14 bases of the junction unmatched. CDR1 and CDR2 (germline): SGHNT, YYREEE (reference sequence). This CDR3 has 20 amino acids.

With respect to this clone: A much more abundant neighbour one base away suggests this may be a read error. This chain uses TRBV7-9 with TRBJ1-1; unclear D gene. V was shortened by 4 bases and J by 1 base, with 1 base between the two germline ends. The CDR3 has 11 residues. Per the germline V gene, CDR1 is SEHNR and CDR2 is FQNEAQ (reference sequence). The CDR3 protein is CASSWNTEAFF. CDR3 in DNA: TGTGCCAGCAGCTGGAACACTGAAGCTTTCTTT.

The chain is built from TRBV27 and TRBJ1-1; D uncertain. V was shortened by 3 bases and J by 4 bases, with 9 bases between the two germline ends. The CDR3 is 13 residues long. CDR1 MNHEY and CDR2 SMNVEV come from the germline V gene (reference sequence). This CDR3 reads CASSFTEVTEAFF. The CDR3 coding sequence is TGTGCCAGCAGTTTCACGGAGGTCACTGAAGCTTTCTTT.

The CDR3 region is CASSEFGQGDYEQYF. The CDR3 DNA follows: TGTGCCAGCAGTGAATTCGGACAGGGGGATTACGAGCAGTACTTC. The chain couples TRBV25-1 to TRBJ2-7; 10 bases agree with TRBD1. The junction had 4 bases not matched to a gene; V was cut back by 1 base and J by 4 bases. The CDR3 has 15 amino acids. Germline CDR1 MGHDK, CDR2 SYGVNS.

This rearrangement joins TRBV27 to TRBJ2-1, with 7 bases identical to TRBD2. From germline, CDR1 is MNHEY and CDR2 SMNVEV (reference sequence). This CDR3 has 14 amino acids. V trimming: 4 bases; J trimming: 6 bases; junction bases outside the gene matches: 6. The CDR3 loop reads CASSYAGRVNEQFF. CDR3 coding DNA: TGTGCCAGCAGTTATGCAGGGAGGGTCAATGAGCAGTTCTTC.

This chain joins TRBV5-4 and TRBJ2-2; D gene uncertain. CDR1 SGHNT and CDR2 YYREEE come from the germline V gene (reference sequence). Trimming pared 2 bases from V and 0 bases from J, leaving 8 bases between. The CDR3 extends over 15 amino acids. The CDR3 DNA follows: TGTGCCAGCAGCTTCCCCGAGACGAACACCGGGGAGCTGTTTTTT. Encoded protein: CASSFPETNTGELFF. The full variable domain, with the rest looked up from reference TRBV5-4 and TRBJ2-2, is ETGVTQSPTHLIKTRGQQVTLRCSSQSGHNTVSWYQQALGQGPQFIFQYYREEENGRGNFPPRFSGLQFPNYSSELNVNALELDDSALYLCASSFPETNTGELFFGEGSRLTVL.

The gene calls are TRBV4-1 and TRBJ2-2, with 7 nucleotides matching TRBD1. The germline gives CDR1 MGHRA, CDR2 YSYEKL. The CDR3 sequence is 16 residues long. Germline trimming cut 4 bases from V and 0 bases from J; bases unmatched to any gene: 5. This CDR3 reads CASSRRTGTNTGELFF. The CDR3 DNA is TGCGCCAGCAGCCGCCGGACAGGTACGAACACCGGGGAGCTGTTTTTT.

In this sample, this clone turned up once. DNA of the CDR3: TGTGCCAGTAGTATAGCAGCAGGGCCATACGAGCAGTACTTC. Its translation is CASSIAAGPYEQYF. The chain uses TRBV19 and TRBJ2-7, with a possible D match to TRBD1 (5 bases). With 1 base removed from V and 4 bases from J, the gap between germline ends came to 11 bases. This CDR3 spans 14 amino acids. Germline V gene data show CDR1 as LNHDA and CDR2 as SQIVND (reference sequence).

Of note for this clone: The same CDR3 also results from other DNA sequences found in this sample. The chain uses TRBV2 and TRBJ1-5; possible D gene TRBD1, 6 bases. Trimming shortened V by 1 base and J by 0 bases, and 7 bases separated the two germline ends. The germline CDR1 and CDR2 sequences are SNHLY and FYNNEI. The CDR3 is 15 residues long. CDR3 residues: CASSEGTVSNQPQHF. CDR3 DNA sequence: TGTGCCAGCAGTGAAGGGACAGTTAGCAATCAGCCCCAGCATTTT.

In nucleotides, the CDR3 is TGTGCCAGCAGCTCTTTGGCTGGAGGGCCCGCCACAGATACGCAGTATTTT. Protein: CASSSLAGGPATDTQYF. The V call is TRBV27, the J call TRBJ2-3; D possibly corresponds to TRBD2 (6 bases). The germline gives CDR1 MNHEY, CDR2 SMNVEV (reference sequence). The V end lost 6 bases, the J end lost 2 bases, and 21 bases lay between the germline ends. This CDR3 is built from 17 residues.

The chain couples TRBV27 to TRBJ2-7; D unresolved. Trimming took off 3 bases at V and 4 bases at J, with 10 bases between the two ends. This CDR3 is built from 13 residues. Germline CDR1 is MNHEY and CDR2 is SMNVEV (reference sequence). The CDR3 spells CASSFGTLYEQYF. The CDR3 bases are TGTGCCAGCAGTTTTGGAACACTGTACGAGCAGTACTTC.

This clone was recorded a few times. This sequence joins TRBV10-3 and TRBJ1-5; D is undetermined. Trimming removed 3 bases from V and 4 bases from J, with 7 bases in between. The germline V gene has CDR1 ENHRY and CDR2 SYGVKD. The CDR3 covers 13 residues. The CDR3 DNA sequence: TGTGCCATCAGTGACGGATCTAATCAGCCCCAGCATTTT. Translated: CAISDGSNQPQHF.

This clone was seen once. The chain links TRBV10-2 to TRBJ2-7; D unresolved. Germline loops: CDR1 WSHSY, CDR2 SAAADI. This CDR3 region has 11 residues. V lost 8 bases and J lost 4, with 9 bases in between. CDR3 loop: CASGVGYEQYF. CDR3 coding DNA: TGCGCCAGCGGGGTTGGTTACGAGCAGTACTTC.

This clone was seen only once. The J gene is TRBJ1-3, the V gene TRBV28; D uncertain. The CDR3 covers 11 residues. Germline CDR1 is MDHEN and CDR2 is SYDVKM. V dropped 10 bases and J dropped 2 bases, with 6 bases sitting between them. CDR3 nucleotide sequence: TGTGCCACCGAAGCTGGAAACACCATATATTTT. Its protein is CATEAGNTIYF.

The V and J genes are TRBV7-9 and TRBJ2-4; 10 positions match TRBD2. V lost 6 bases, J lost 9 bases, and 14 bases stayed unmatched. The CDR3 covers 16 residues. Germline assignment: CDR1 SEHNR and CDR2 FQNEAQ (reference sequence). In nucleotides, the CDR3 is TGTGCCAGCAGTCCTCGGGTAGCGGGAGGTTGGACCATTCAGTACTTC. Its translation is CASSPRVAGGWTIQYF.

This clone has only one observation. This chain joins TRBV5-1 and TRBJ2-3; D may be TRBD2 (5 bases). The germline CDR1 and CDR2 sequences are SGHRS and YFSETQ. Trimming stripped 4 bases from V and 6 bases from J, with 18 bases between. The CDR3 extends over 15 amino acids. The CDR3 DNA sequence: TGCGCCAGCAGCCCACTAGTACCTGCTGCGGATACGCAGTATTTT. This translates into CASSPLVPAADTQYF. The whole variable domain, filled in from reference TRBV5-1 and TRBJ2-3, reads KAGVTQTPRYLIKTRGQQVTLSCSPISGHRSVSWYQQTPGQGLQFLFEYFSETQRNKGNFPGRFSGRQFSNSRSEMNVSTLELGDSALYLCASSPLVPAADTQYFGPGTRLTVL.

The gene calls are TRBV9 and TRBJ2-4; 8 bases are shared with TRBD2. This CDR3 is 15 amino acids long. Germline loops: CDR1 SGDLS, CDR2 YYNGEE. J was trimmed by 8 bases and V by 4 bases; bases with no gene match: 11. The CDR3: CASSPVGTSRDIQYF. The CDR3 nucleotides are TGTGCCAGCAGCCCTGTCGGGACTAGTCGGGACATTCAGTACTTC.